The source of this T cell receptor (beta chain) is a study of T cells in Graves' hyperthyroidism and ophthalmopathy. About the study: Peripheral blood was taken when the disease was first diagnosed, before any treatment began.

Amplified TCR beta CDR3 regions came from RNA transcripts. Primed by the HTBI set, a first-round RT-PCR was run on the TCR CDR3. TCRdb re-analysed the multiplex PCR reads in MiXCR, keeping a single row per CDR3 protein. The table includes around 300,000 distinct CDR3 sequences, approximately 15% detected once. Isolation of PBMCs was performed on 9.5 to 10 ml fresh peripheral blood. With 6 bases removed from V and 2 bases from J, the gap between germline ends came to 13 bases. The CDR3 has 14 amino acids. The V gene's germline CDR1 is SEHNR and CDR2 FQNEAQ (reference sequence). The sequencing sample was made of blood. The sequence was collected from a young woman with Graves' hyperthyroidism. The rearrangement uses TRBV7-9 and TRBJ1-1; no definite D call. The CDR3 coding sequence is TGTGCCAGCAGTAAAAAGCAGACAAACACTGAAGCTTTCTTT. This codes for CASSKKQTNTEAFF.